This T cell receptor (beta chain) was sequenced for a study of vaccination effects on CD4 cells after COVID-19. This clone was observed a handful of times. The target antigen is unknown. Other DNA sequences in this sample translate to the same CDR3. The culture ran for 9 to 11 days, and then CD4+ T cells were isolated. All vaccine recipients tested negative for nucleocapsid antibodies and had never contracted SARS-CoV-2 infection. Half-medium exchanges with IL-2 medium took place on days 3 and 7. Assay used: immunoSEQ multiplex PCR; TCRdb lists only in-frame clones, some missing. The sample holds some 50,000 clones; 50% to 80% are singletons and the top ten take roughly 6%. Germline lookup yields CDR1 SGHTA and CDR2 FQGNSA. This CDR3 is built from 14 residues. The V and J ends lost 5 bases and 4 bases respectively, with 14 bases between them.

The sequenced sample was CD4+ T cells from PBMCs cultured without peptide, obtained before COVID-19 vaccination. The V gene is TRBV7-2, the J gene TRBJ1-1, with D tentatively TRBD1 (6 bases). This TCR was sampled from a human donor who received a COVID-19 vaccine. The CDR3: CASSTQGRATEAFF. As DNA, the CDR3 is TGTGCCAGCAGCACACAGGGAAGAGCCACTGAAGCTTTCTTT. The full variable domain, its missing parts supplied by reference TRBV7-2 and TRBJ1-1, is GAGVSQSPSNKVTEKGKDVELRCDPISGHTALYWYRQSLGQGLEFLIYFQGNSAPDKSGLPSDRFSAERTGGSVSTLTIQRTQQEDSAVYLCASSTQGRATEAFFGQGTRLTVV.